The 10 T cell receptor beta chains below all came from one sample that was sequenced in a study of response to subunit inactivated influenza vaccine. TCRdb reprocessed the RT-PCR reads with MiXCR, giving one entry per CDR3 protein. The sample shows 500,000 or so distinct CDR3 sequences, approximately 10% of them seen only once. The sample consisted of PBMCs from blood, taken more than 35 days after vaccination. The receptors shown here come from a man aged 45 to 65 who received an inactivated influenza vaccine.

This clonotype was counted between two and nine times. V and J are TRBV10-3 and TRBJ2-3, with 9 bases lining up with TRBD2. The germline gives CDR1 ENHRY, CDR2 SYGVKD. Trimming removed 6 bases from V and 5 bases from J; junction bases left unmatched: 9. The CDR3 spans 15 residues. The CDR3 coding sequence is TGTGCCATCAGATTTAGCGGGAGTACAAGAGATACGCAGTATTTT. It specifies CAIRFSGSTRDTQYF.

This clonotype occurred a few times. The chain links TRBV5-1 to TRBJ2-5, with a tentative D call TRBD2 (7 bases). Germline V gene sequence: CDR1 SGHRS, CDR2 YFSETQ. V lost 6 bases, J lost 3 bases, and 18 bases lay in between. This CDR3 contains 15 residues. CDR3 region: CASKRGGDSKETQYF. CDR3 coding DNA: TGCGCCAGCAAGAGGGGGGGTGACTCAAAAGAGACCCAGTACTTC.

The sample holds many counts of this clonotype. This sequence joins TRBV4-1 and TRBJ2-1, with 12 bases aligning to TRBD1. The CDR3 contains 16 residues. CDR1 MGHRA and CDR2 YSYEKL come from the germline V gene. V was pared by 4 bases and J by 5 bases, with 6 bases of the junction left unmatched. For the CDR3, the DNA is TGCGCCAGCAGCCCACTGGGACAGGGGGCGAACAATGAGCAGTTCTTC. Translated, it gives CASSPLGQGANNEQFF.

The CDR3 DNA sequence: TGTGCCAGCAGCCGACGGGGGGGCCCCACAGATACGCAGTATTTT. Translation: CASSRRGGPTDTQYF. The V gene is TRBV3-1, the J gene TRBJ2-3; 8 positions match TRBD2. Germline V gene lookup returns CDR1 LGHDT and CDR2 YNNKEL (reference sequence). V lost 4 bases, J lost 2 bases, and 5 bases stayed unmatched. The CDR3 runs to 15 residues.

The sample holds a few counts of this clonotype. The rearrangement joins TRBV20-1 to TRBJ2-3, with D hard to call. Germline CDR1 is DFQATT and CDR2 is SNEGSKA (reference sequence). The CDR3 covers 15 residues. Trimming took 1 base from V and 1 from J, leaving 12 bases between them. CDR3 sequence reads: CSARGVGLGTDTQYF. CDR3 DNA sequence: TGCAGTGCTAGAGGAGTAGGGCTGGGCACAGATACGCAGTATTTT.

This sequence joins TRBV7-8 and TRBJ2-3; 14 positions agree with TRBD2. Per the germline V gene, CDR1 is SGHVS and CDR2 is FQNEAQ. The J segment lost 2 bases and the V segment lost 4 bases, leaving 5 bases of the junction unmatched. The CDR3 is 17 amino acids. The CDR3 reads CASSWGTSGRVTDTQYF. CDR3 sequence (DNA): TGTGCCAGCAGCTGGGGGACTAGCGGGAGAGTCACAGATACGCAGTATTTT.

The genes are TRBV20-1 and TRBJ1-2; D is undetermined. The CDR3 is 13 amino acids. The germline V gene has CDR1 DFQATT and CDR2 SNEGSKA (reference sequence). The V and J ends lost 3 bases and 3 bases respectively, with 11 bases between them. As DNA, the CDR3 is TGCAGTGCTAGGCGGGCAGAGGACTATGGCTACACCTTC. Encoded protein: CSARRAEDYGYTF.

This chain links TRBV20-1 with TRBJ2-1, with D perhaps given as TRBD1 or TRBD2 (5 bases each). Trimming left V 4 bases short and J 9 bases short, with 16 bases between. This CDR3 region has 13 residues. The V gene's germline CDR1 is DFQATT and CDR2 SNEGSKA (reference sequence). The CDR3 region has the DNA TGCAGTGCTAAGGTTGGGGGAAAGGTTGAGCAGTTCTTC. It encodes CSAKVGGKVEQFF.

CDR3 nucleotide sequence: TGTGCCAGCAGCCAAGTTCCTAGCGGGAGGATCTACGAGCAGTACTTC. Translated: CASSQVPSGRIYEQYF. The chain links TRBV3-1 to TRBJ2-7; 11 bases fit TRBD2. CDR1 LGHDT and CDR2 YNNKEL come from the germline V gene (reference sequence). The CDR3 loop spans 16 amino acids. After removal of 1 base from V and 3 bases from J, the junction contained 5 bases not matched to a gene.

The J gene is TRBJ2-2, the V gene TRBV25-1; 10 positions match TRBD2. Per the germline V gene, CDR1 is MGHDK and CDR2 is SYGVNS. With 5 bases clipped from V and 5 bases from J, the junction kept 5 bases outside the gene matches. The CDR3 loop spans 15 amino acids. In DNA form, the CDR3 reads TGTGCCAGCAGTTTGACTAGCGGGCCGACCGGGGAGCTGTTTTTT. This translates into CASSLTSGPTGELFF.